These T cell receptor beta chains were read from a single sample in a study of T cell repertoires in cytomegalovirus infection. TCRdb ran MiXCR on the reads and lists one entry per CDR3 protein. Here the sample spans about 140,000 distinct CDR3 sequences, 6.5% being singletons. Sample: PBMCs. These receptors were taken from a human donor in good health (CMV status not recorded). Some clones in this sample may be carry-over from other donors' samples. The conserved cysteine and the conserved F or W are not part of the CDR3 here.

v_call | cdr3_aa
TRBV25-1 | ASSESRENTEAF
TRBV7-9 | ASSFGTGSNQPQH
TRBV25-1 | ASSVQGTQKLF
TRBV5-6 | ASSFSGSSYEQY
TRBV6-2/TRBV6-3 | ASSWDRGAYNEQF
TRBV19 | ASSSGSAREQF
TRBV3-1 | ASSQLGYPYEQY
TRBV20-1 | SAGGAMGTGELF
TRBV7-9 | ASSLGGDLSEKLF
TRBV4-1 | ASGAGHGGLYNEQF
TRBV14 | ASSFPDRAYEQY
TRBV7-2 | ASSLVYTDTQY
TRBV5-4 | ASSLVGGVGTDTQY
TRBV6-6 | ASSRRGERGTSTDTQY
TRBV28 | AIRGSYNEQF
TRBV19 | ASSIGRIFTDTQY
TRBV7-9 | ASSLVEGAIEQY
TRBV7-8 | ASHGGGGTEQF
TRBV7-3 | ASSLTQGTEAF
TRBV5-4 | ASSPGRDTQRSAQY
TRBV19 | ASSISMKGRDTEAF
TRBV28 | ASSPQPGLARYEQY
TRBV5-5 | ASSLRGWSYNEQF
TRBV7-2 | ASSSPPNSNSGNTIY
TRBV5-8 | ASSSTGLTPGQY
TRBV7-2 | ASSLGVAGGLYEQY
TRBV7-2 | ASSLVAGPQDTQY
TRBV7-9 | ASSFITGTGMNTEAF
TRBV29-1 | SVAETGDSPLH